The next 20 T cell receptor beta chains were all read from a single sample in a study of identical twins listed by TCRdb under 2016. Library generation was performed with 5' RACE. This sample was sequenced with an Illumina HiSeq 2000. TCRdb redid the processing of the public reads, applying fastp at Q25 and MiXCR, and retained in-frame beta chains. Each record represents a unique CDR3 protein, reported with the most common genes and DNA among its rows. The sample table holds 1.5 million or so distinct CDR3 sequences, of which around 33% were seen once. Around 0.25% of the sample goes to the ten largest clones. The sample comprised cord blood. The receptors shown here come from a newborn girl in good health.

This clonotype turned up a few times. V is TRBV29-1 and J is TRBJ1-1; 10 positions agree with TRBD1. V lost 4 bases and J lost 0; bases outside the gene matches: 5. Germline CDR1 is SQVTM and CDR2 is ANQGSEA. CDR3 size: 15 residues. The CDR3 DNA reads TGCAGCGTTGTTGGGACAGGGGTTATGAACACTGAAGCTTTCTTT. It translates to CSVVGTGVMNTEAFF.

This clonotype showed up just a few times. The V and J genes are TRBV3-1 and TRBJ2-1; unclear D gene. The CDR3 runs 15 residues. Between the trimmed V and J ends, which lost 5 bases and 2 bases, there was a span of 13 bases. CDR1 LGHDT and CDR2 YNNKEL come from the germline V gene (reference sequence). The CDR3 sequence: CASSIMAGAYNEQFF. The CDR3 DNA follows: TGTGCCAGCAGCATAATGGCTGGGGCCTACAATGAGCAGTTCTTC.

In its sample, this clonotype was seen many times. The chain uses TRBV29-1 and TRBJ2-1; 11 positions agree with TRBD1. Per the germline V gene, CDR1 is SQVTM and CDR2 is ANQGSEA. V shed 7 bases and J 7 bases; nucleotides not matched to a gene: 12. The CDR3 is 15 residues long. The DNA for the CDR3 is TGCAGCGGGATCAGGACAGGGGGCGCGACTAATGAGCAGTTCTTC. This gives the protein CSGIRTGGATNEQFF.

V usage is TRBV2 and J usage is TRBJ1-6; D is uncertain. This CDR3 has 15 residues. Trimming cost V 4 bases and J 10 bases, with 17 bases left between them. Germline V gives CDR1 SNHLY, CDR2 FYNNEI. Here the CDR3 reads CASSVFGHGRSPLHF. CDR3 DNA: TGTGCCAGCAGTGTTTTCGGTCATGGGAGGTCACCCCTCCACTTT.

This clonotype was counted only a few times. The chain links TRBV27 to TRBJ1-6; D is possibly TRBD1 (6 bases). Trimming took off 5 bases at V and 4 bases at J, with 12 bases between the two ends. This CDR3 contains 15 residues. Germline CDR1 is MNHEY and CDR2 is SMNVEV (reference sequence). CDR3 sequence (DNA): TGTGCCAGCAGTCGAGGGGACATTTATAATTCACCCCTCCACTTT. Its protein is CASSRGDIYNSPLHF.

The genes are TRBV20-1 and TRBJ2-7, with TRBD2 matching over 11 bases. CDR3 length: 15 residues. The germline gives CDR1 DFQATT, CDR2 SNEGSKA (reference sequence). J lost 3 bases, V lost 0 bases, and 4 bases had no gene match. CDR3 bases: TGCAGTGCTAGAGACTCTACTAGCGGGAGCTACGAGCAGTACTTC. Translating gives CSARDSTSGSYEQYF.

This clonotype was observed a few times. The V gene is TRBV4-1, the J gene TRBJ2-5; perhaps D is TRBD1 or TRBD2 (6 bases each). Germline assignment: CDR1 MGHRA and CDR2 YSYEKL. V was cut by 4 bases and J by 4 bases, with 25 bases left in between. This CDR3 is built from 18 residues. The CDR3 here is CASSREGVSGRKTETQYF. DNA for the CDR3: TGCGCCAGCAGCCGAGAGGGGGTTAGTGGGAGGAAGACAGAGACCCAGTACTTC.

In this sample, this clonotype turned up a few times. The chain has TRBV5-1 and TRBJ2-1; possibly TRBD1 for D (5 bases). This CDR3 has 16 residues. Between the trimmed V and J ends, which lost 4 bases and 4 bases, there was a span of 18 bases. Per germline, CDR1 SGHRS and CDR2 YFSETQ. In nucleotides, the CDR3 is TGCGCCAGCAGCGTAGGGGCCGCGGTTATATACAATGAGCAGTTCTTC. It specifies CASSVGAAVIYNEQFF.

This clonotype was seen repeatedly, ten times or more. For the CDR3, the DNA is TGTGCCAGCAGCCCCCATCCTTACAATGAGCAGTTCTTC. Protein: CASSPHPYNEQFF. The genes are TRBV4-2 and TRBJ2-1, with D uncertain. Germline loops: CDR1 LGHNA, CDR2 YNFKEQ. CDR3 length: 13 residues. Trimming left V 4 bases short and J 4 bases short, with 8 bases between.

The DNA for the CDR3 is TGCAGTGCCCCCGGCCCCTATTCCTACGAGCAGTACTTC. Amino acids: CSAPGPYSYEQYF. This chain links TRBV20-1 with TRBJ2-7; D gene ambiguous. The CDR3 covers 13 residues. Trimming pared 6 bases from V and 1 base from J, leaving 13 bases between. Germline lookup yields CDR1 DFQATT and CDR2 SNEGSKA (reference sequence).

A word on this clonotype: One end of the junction varies from germline; a read error may be responsible. The J gene is TRBJ2-3, the V gene TRBV5-1, with a weak D call TRBD1 (6 bases). In germline, CDR1 is SGHRS, CDR2 YFSETQ. This CDR3 spans 12 amino acids. The CDR3 is CASSAMTGTQYF. CDR3 DNA sequence: TGCGCCAGCAGCGCAATGACAGGTACGCAGTATTTT.

With regard to this clonotype: One end of the junction is discordant with germline, which a read error may explain. The chain links TRBV5-1 to TRBJ2-4; D tentatively fits TRBD1 or TRBD2 (5 bases each). The CDR3 has 15 amino acids. Germline CDR1 SGHRS, CDR2 YFSETQ. DNA for the CDR3: TGCGCCGGCAGCGCTCGGGACGGAGCCAAAAACATTCAGTACTTC. This sequence encodes CAGSARDGAKNIQYF.

This clonotype was counted a few times. The CDR3 is CASSQDVRQGGSDTQYF. The DNA of the CDR3 is TGTGCCAGCAGCCAAGATGTGAGACAGGGAGGGTCAGATACGCAGTATTTT. The V and J genes are TRBV14 and TRBJ2-3; D possibly matches TRBD1 or TRBD2 (7 bases each). The ends were cut back, 0 bases at V and 4 bases at J, with 17 bases in the middle. From germline, CDR1 is SGHDN and CDR2 FVKESK. The CDR3 covers 17 residues.

The V call is TRBV4-2, the J call TRBJ2-7, with 7 bases fitting TRBD2. The germline V gene has CDR1 LGHNA and CDR2 YNFKEQ. V was pared by 1 base and J by 3 bases, with 6 bases of the junction left unmatched. The CDR3 is 15 amino acids. This chain's CDR3 is CASSQGGGDLYEQYF. The CDR3 DNA sequence: TGTGCCAGCAGCCAAGGCGGGGGTGATCTCTACGAGCAGTACTTC.

This clonotype was observed a few times. The chain carries TRBV24-1 and TRBJ2-2; no firm D call. Trimming left V 3 bases short and J 1 base short, with 5 bases between. Germline V gene lookup returns CDR1 KGHDR and CDR2 SFDVKD. This CDR3 has 14 residues. CDR3 residues: CATSDPGNTGELFF. The CDR3 DNA follows: TGTGCCACCAGTGATCCAGGGAACACCGGGGAGCTGTTTTTT.

This clonotype was detected only a few times. The chain has TRBV5-5 and TRBJ2-1; 8 bases line up with TRBD2. Germline CDR1 is SGHKS and CDR2 is YYEKEE (reference sequence). This CDR3 is 15 amino acids long. V lost 5 bases and J lost 7; bases outside the gene matches: 11. The CDR3 bases are TGTGCCAGCAGTAATTTGGCGGGGGGTGTTAATGAGCAGTTCTTC. This gives the protein CASSNLAGGVNEQFF.

The chain carries TRBV5-8 and TRBJ1-2, with 9 bases lining up with TRBD1. CDR3 size: 14 residues. The V and J ends lost 5 bases and 2 bases, in that order; junction bases with no gene match: 4. The germline V gene encodes CDR1 SGHTS and CDR2 YDEGEE. The CDR3 loop is CASRLTGGNYGYTF. The CDR3 DNA reads as TGTGCCAGCAGGCTGACAGGGGGAAACTATGGCTACACCTTC. Full variable domain (outside the CDR3, taken from reference TRBV5-8 and TRBJ1-2): EAGVTQSPTHLIKTRGQQATLRCSPISGHTSVYWYQQALGLGLQFLLWYDEGEERNRGNFPPRFSGRQFPNYSSELNVNALELEDSALYLCASRLTGGNYGYTFGSGTRLTVV.

The V and J genes are TRBV15 and TRBJ1-2; 7 bases align to TRBD1. This CDR3 region has 12 residues. Trimming cost V 5 bases and J 7 bases; bases outside gene matches: 4. Germline CDR1 is LNHNV and CDR2 is YYDKDF (reference sequence). The CDR3 sequence is CATSVRGTGYTF. The DNA of the CDR3 is TGTGCCACCAGCGTCAGGGGGACTGGCTACACCTTC.

This clonotype turned up a few times. The CDR3 region has the DNA TGTGCCAGCAGTGAAGACAGGGGGGAGGCACCCTACCAACTGTTTTTT. This codes for CASSEDRGEAPYQLFF. The rearrangement uses TRBV25-1 and TRBJ1-4; 9 positions agree with TRBD1. Germline V CDR1 and CDR2: MGHDK, SYGVNS. This CDR3 spans 16 amino acids. After removal of 2 bases from V and 12 bases from J, the junction contained 13 bases not matched to a gene.

This clonotype was picked up a small number of times. J is TRBJ1-2 and V is TRBV27; 7 bases fit TRBD1. CDR3 size: 12 residues. CDR1 MNHEY and CDR2 SMNVEV come from the germline V gene (reference sequence). The trim removed 4 bases at V and 7 bases at J, leaving 3 bases unmatched. The CDR3 nucleotides read TGTGCCAGCAGTTACAGGGGAGTTGGCTACACCTTC. Its translation is CASSYRGVGYTF.